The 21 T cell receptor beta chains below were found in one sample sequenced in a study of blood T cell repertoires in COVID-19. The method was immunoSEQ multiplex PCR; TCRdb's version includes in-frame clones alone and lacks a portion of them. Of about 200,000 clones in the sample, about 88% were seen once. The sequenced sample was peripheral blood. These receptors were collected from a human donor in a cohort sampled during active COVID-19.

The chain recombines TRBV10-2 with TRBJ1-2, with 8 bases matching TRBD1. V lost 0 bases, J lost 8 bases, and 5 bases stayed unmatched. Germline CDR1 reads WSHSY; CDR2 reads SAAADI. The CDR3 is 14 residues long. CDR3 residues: CASSESRQGLGYTF. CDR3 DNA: TGCGCCAGCAGTGAGTCTCGACAGGGGCTAGGCTACACCTTC.

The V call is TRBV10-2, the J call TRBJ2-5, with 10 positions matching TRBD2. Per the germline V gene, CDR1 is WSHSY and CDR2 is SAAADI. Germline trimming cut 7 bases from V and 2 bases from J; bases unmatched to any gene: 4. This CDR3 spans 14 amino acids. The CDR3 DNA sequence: TGCGCCAGCACCTTGACTAGCGGGCAAGAGACCCAGTACTTC. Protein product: CASTLTSGQETQYF.

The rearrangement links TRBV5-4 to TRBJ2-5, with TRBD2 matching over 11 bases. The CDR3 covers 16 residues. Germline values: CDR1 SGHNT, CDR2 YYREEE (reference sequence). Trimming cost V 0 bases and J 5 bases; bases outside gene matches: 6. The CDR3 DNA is TGTGCCAGCAGCTTGGCGGCTAGCGGGGGGTGGGAGACCCAGTACTTC. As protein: CASSLAASGGWETQYF.

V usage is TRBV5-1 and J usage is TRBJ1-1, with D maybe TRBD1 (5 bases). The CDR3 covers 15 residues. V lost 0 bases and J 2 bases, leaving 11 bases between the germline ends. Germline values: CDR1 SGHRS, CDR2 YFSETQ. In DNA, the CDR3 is TGCGCCAGCAGCTTGGACCCAGGGACTAACACTGAAGCTTTCTTT. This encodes CASSLDPGTNTEAFF. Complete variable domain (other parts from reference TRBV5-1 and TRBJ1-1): KAGVTQTPRYLIKTRGQQVTLSCSPISGHRSVSWYQQTPGQGLQFLFEYFSETQRNKGNFPGRFSGRQFSNSRSEMNVSTLELGDSALYLCASSLDPGTNTEAFFGQGTRLTVV.

In nucleotides, the CDR3 is TGTGCCAGCAGTTACTCCAACTCGGGACTAGCCCCCGAGCAGTACTTC. This encodes CASSYSNSGLAPEQYF. This chain connects TRBV6-6 to TRBJ2-7; 9 bases align to TRBD2. The J segment lost 6 bases and the V segment lost 0 bases, leaving 9 bases of the junction unmatched. The CDR3 is made up of 16 amino acids. Germline-derived CDR1 and CDR2 are MNHNY and SVGAGI (reference sequence).

CDR3 residues: CATSDPGAYNEQFF. CDR3 in DNA: TGTGCCACCAGTGACCCAGGGGCATACAATGAGCAGTTCTTC. V and J are TRBV24-1 and TRBJ2-1; tentatively, D is TRBD1 (6 bases). The V end was cut by 4 bases, the J end by 4 bases, with 10 bases between. Looked up from germline, CDR1 is KGHDR and CDR2 is SFDVKD. The CDR3 is 14 amino acids.

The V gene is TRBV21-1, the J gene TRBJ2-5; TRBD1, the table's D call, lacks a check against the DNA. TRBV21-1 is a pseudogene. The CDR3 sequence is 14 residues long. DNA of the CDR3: TGTGCCAGCAGCAATAGTGACATACAAGAGACCCAGTACTTC. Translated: CASSNSDIQETQYF.

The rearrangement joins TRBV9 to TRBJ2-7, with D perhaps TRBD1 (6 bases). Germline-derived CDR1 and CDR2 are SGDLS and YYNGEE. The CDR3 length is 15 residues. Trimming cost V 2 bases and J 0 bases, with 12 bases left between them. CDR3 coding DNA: TGTGCCAGCAGCGTGGGCAGAGGGGGCTCCTACGAGCAGTACTTC. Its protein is CASSVGRGGSYEQYF.

DNA of the CDR3: TGTGCCAGCAGCTCCGGGACAGGGGTCGGCTACACCTTC. Its protein product is CASSSGTGVGYTF. The chain combines TRBV7-2 with TRBJ1-2; 10 bases are shared with TRBD1. This CDR3 comprises 13 residues. The germline CDR1 and CDR2 sequences are SGHTA and FQGNSA. Trimming cost V 4 bases and J 8 bases; bases outside gene matches: 4.

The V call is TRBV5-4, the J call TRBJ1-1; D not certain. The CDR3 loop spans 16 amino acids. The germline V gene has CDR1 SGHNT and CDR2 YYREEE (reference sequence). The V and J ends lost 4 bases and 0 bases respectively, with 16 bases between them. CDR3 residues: CASSPGLGGVNTEAFF. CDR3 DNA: TGTGCCAGCAGCCCAGGACTGGGAGGAGTGAACACTGAAGCTTTCTTT.

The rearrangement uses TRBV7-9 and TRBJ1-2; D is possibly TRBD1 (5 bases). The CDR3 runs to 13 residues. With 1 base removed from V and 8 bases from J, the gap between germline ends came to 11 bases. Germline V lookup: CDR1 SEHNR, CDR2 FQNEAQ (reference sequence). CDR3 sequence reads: CASSLGESGGYTF. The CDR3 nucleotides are TGTGCCAGCAGCTTAGGGGAATCAGGGGGCTACACCTTC.

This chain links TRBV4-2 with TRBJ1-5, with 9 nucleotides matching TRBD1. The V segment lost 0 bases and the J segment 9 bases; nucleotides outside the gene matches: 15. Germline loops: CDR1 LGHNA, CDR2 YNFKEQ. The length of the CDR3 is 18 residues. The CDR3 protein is CASSQDLSRTGVFWPQHF. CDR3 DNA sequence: TGTGCCAGCAGCCAAGATCTAAGTAGGACAGGGGTCTTTTGGCCCCAGCATTTT.

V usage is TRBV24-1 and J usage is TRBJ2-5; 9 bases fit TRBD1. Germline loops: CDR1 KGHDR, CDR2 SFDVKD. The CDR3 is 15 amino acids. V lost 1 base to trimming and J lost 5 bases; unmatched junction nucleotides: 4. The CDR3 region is CATSDLQGATETQYF. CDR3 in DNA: TGTGCCACCAGTGATTTACAGGGGGCGACGGAGACCCAGTACTTC.

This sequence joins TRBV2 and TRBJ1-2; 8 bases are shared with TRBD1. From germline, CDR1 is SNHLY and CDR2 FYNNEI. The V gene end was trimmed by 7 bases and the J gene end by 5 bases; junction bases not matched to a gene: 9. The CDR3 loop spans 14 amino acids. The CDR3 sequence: CASIKERQGYGYTF. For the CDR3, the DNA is TGTGCCAGCATTAAAGAACGACAGGGGTATGGCTACACCTTC. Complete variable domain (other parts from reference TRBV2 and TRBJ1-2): EPEVTQTPSHQVTQMGQEVILRCVPISNHLYFYWYRQILGQKVEFLVSFYNNEISEKSEIFDDQFSVERPDGSNFTLKIRSTKLEDSAMYFCASIKERQGYGYTFGSGTRLTVV.

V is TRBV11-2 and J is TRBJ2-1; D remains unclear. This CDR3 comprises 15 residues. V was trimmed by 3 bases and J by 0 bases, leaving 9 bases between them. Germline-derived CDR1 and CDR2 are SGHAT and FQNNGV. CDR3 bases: TGTGCCAGCAGCTTTCTTAGTAGCTCCTACAATGAGCAGTTCTTC. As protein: CASSFLSSSYNEQFF. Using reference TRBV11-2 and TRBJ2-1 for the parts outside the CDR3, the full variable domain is EAGVAQSPRYKIIEKRQSVAFWCNPISGHATLYWYQQILGQGPKLLIQFQNNGVVDDSQLPKDRFSAERLKGVDSTLKIQPAKLEDSAVYLCASSFLSSSYNEQFFGPGTRLTVL.

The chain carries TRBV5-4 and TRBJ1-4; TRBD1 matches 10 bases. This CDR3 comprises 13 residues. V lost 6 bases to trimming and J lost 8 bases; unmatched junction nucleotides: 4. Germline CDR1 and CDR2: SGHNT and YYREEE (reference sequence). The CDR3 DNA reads TGTGCCAGCAAGGACAGGGGGAGCGAAAAACTGTTTTTT. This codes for CASKDRGSEKLFF.

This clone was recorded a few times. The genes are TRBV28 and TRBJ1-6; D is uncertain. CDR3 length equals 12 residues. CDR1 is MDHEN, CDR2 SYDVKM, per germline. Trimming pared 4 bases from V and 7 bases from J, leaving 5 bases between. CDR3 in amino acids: CASSSANSPLHF. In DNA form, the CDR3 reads TGTGCCAGCAGTTCCGCGAATTCACCCCTCCACTTT.

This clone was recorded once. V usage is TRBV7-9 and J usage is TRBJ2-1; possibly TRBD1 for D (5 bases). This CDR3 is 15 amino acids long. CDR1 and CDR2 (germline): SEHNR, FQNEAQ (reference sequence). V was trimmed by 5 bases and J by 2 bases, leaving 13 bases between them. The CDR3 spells CASSLGQGTYNEQFF. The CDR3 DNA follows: TGTGCCAGCAGCCTAGGGCAGGGCACCTACAATGAGCAGTTCTTC.

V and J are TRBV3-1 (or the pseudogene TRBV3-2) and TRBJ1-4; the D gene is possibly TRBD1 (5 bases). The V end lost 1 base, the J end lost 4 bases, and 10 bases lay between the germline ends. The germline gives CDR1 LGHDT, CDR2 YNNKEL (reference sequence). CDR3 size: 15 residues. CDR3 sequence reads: CASSQAYGGNEKLFF. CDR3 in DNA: TGTGCCAGCAGCCAAGCGTACGGGGGTAATGAAAAACTGTTTTTT.

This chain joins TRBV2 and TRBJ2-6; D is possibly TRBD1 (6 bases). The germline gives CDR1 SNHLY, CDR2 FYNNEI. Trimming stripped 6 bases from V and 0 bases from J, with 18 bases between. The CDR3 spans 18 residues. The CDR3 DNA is TGTGCCAGCAGACGTTACCGGGACACAAGCTCTGGGGCCAACGTCCTGACTTTC. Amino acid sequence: CASRRYRDTSSGANVLTF.

The CDR3 spells CASSPRAGASTDTQYF. The CDR3, as DNA: TGTGCCAGCAGCCCCCGAGCGGGGGCAAGCACAGATACGCAGTATTTT. The chain uses TRBV14 and TRBJ2-3, with 8 bases lining up with TRBD2. Trimming cost V 4 bases and J 0 bases; bases outside gene matches: 6. CDR3 length: 16 residues. The germline V gene encodes CDR1 SGHDN and CDR2 FVKESK.